The 29 T cell receptor beta chains below were found in one sample sequenced in a study of blood T cell repertoires in COVID-19. Profiled with immunoSEQ multiplex PCR; TCRdb holds only in-frame clones, not every one. Of 250,000 or so clones in the sample, approximately 90% were seen once. Sequencing was done on a sample of peripheral blood. The receptor set was obtained from a man aged 18-30 years with active or convalescent COVID-19.

The chain joins TRBV21-1 to TRBJ1-1; the table's D gene call, TRBD1, was not cross checked with the DNA. TRBV21-1 is tagged as a pseudogene. The CDR3 runs to 15 residues. In DNA form, the CDR3 reads TGTGCCAGCAGCAAAGTTCACAGGGTGAACACTGAAGCTTTCTTT. It encodes CASSKVHRVNTEAFF.

The genes are TRBV29-1 and TRBJ1-3; D is unclear. The CDR3 totals 12 residues. Trimming pared 5 bases from V and 2 bases from J, leaving 7 bases between. Germline CDR1 and CDR2: SQVTM and ANQGSEA. CDR3: CSVRETGNTIYF. The DNA of the CDR3 is TGCAGCGTTAGGGAGACTGGAAACACCATATATTTT.

This clone has only one observation. This chain joins TRBV30 and TRBJ1-4; D gene unclear. This CDR3 spans 11 amino acids. V lost 4 bases, J lost 8 bases, and 8 bases lay in between. Looked up from germline, CDR1 is GTSNPN and CDR2 is SVGIG (reference sequence). CDR3 in amino acids: CAWNAEEKLFF. CDR3 in DNA: TGTGCCTGGAACGCGGAAGAAAAACTGTTTTTT.

V and J are TRBV19 and TRBJ1-5; 7 bases are shared with TRBD1. J gave up 7 bases and V 5 bases, and 8 bases lay outside the gene matches. Germline loops: CDR1 LNHDA, CDR2 SQIVND (reference sequence). This CDR3 comprises 14 residues. CDR3 bases: TGTGCCAGTAGTTTTCCCGGGACAGCCCAGCCCCAGCATTTT. It codes for CASSFPGTAQPQHF.

This chain links TRBV18 with TRBJ1-6; 10 positions match TRBD1. CDR3 length: 16 amino acids. J was trimmed by 10 bases and V by 6 bases; bases with no gene match: 12. CDR1 KGHSH and CDR2 LQKENI come from the germline V gene. The CDR3 DNA reads as TGTGCCAGCTCCGCGATCGGAGGGACAGGGGTCTCACCCCTCCACTTT. It specifies CASSAIGGTGVSPLHF. Complete variable domain (other parts from reference TRBV18 and TRBJ1-6): NAGVMQNPRHLVRRRGQEARLRCSPMKGHSHVYWYRQLPEEGLKFMVYLQKENIIDESGMPKERFSAEFPKEGPSILRIQQVVRGDSAAYFCASSAIGGTGVSPLHFGNGTRLTVT.

The chain couples TRBV7-9 to TRBJ2-3; TRBD1 matches at 7 bases. The V segment lost 5 bases and the J segment 6 bases; nucleotides outside the gene matches: 11. The V gene's germline CDR1 is SEHNR and CDR2 FQNEAQ (reference sequence). CDR3 size: 15 residues. CDR3 sequence: CASSGNRGRGDTQYF. CDR3 coding DNA: TGTGCCAGCAGCGGTAATAGGGGGCGCGGGGATACGCAGTATTTT. The full variable domain, with the rest looked up from reference TRBV7-9 and TRBJ2-3, is DTGVSQNPRHKITKRGQNVTFRCDPISEHNRLYWYRQTLGQGPEFLTYFQNEAQLEKSRLLSDRFSAERPKGSFSTLEIQRTEQGDSAMYLCASSGNRGRGDTQYFGPGTRLTVL.

V and J are TRBV7-9 and TRBJ1-2; possibly TRBD1 for D (6 bases). From germline, CDR1 is SEHNR and CDR2 FQNEAQ (reference sequence). This CDR3 region has 13 residues. V was clipped by 4 bases and J by 5 bases, with 11 bases between them. The CDR3 DNA sequence: TGTGCCAGCAGCTCCTCCGGACAGTATGGCTACACCTTC. Translated: CASSSSGQYGYTF.

The gene calls are TRBV4-3 and TRBJ2-6, with 9 bases identical to TRBD2. Germline V lookup: CDR1 LGHNA, CDR2 YSLEER. The V gene end was trimmed by 4 bases and the J gene end by 0 bases; junction bases not matched to a gene: 10. The CDR3 contains 19 residues. The CDR3 DNA sequence: TGCGCCAGCAGCCCCCTCCGCGGGGGGGACCTCTCTGGGGCCAACGTCCTGACTTTC. It codes for CASSPLRGGDLSGANVLTF.

V usage is TRBV5-1 and J usage is TRBJ2-6; the match to TRBD1 covers 7 bases. J gave up 2 bases and V 4 bases, and 6 bases lay outside the gene matches. CDR3 size: 16 residues. The germline V gene has CDR1 SGHRS and CDR2 YFSETQ. Here the CDR3 DNA reads TGCGCCAGCAGCAGAGTGACAGGGACTGGGGCCAACGTCCTGACTTTC. It encodes CASSRVTGTGANVLTF.

The chain employs TRBV5-4 and TRBJ1-2, with D hard to call. The CDR3 consists of 15 residues. V was shortened by 0 bases and J by 3 bases, with 12 bases between the two germline ends. Looked up from germline, CDR1 is SGHNT and CDR2 is YYREEE (reference sequence). CDR3 residues: CASSLGRRRDYGYTF. The CDR3 DNA follows: TGTGCCAGCAGCTTGGGTCGTCGACGGGACTATGGCTACACCTTC.

This clone was counted only a few times. This rearrangement joins TRBV12-3 or TRBV12-4 to TRBJ1-2; D is uncertain. The V end was cut by 5 bases, the J end by 8 bases, with 15 bases between. This CDR3 contains 13 residues. The DNA for the CDR3 is TGTGCCAGCAGTCAGAGACTTGGAGGCGGCTACACCTTC. Encoded protein: CASSQRLGGGYTF.

The chain joins TRBV9 to TRBJ2-5, with D possibly TRBD2 on 6 matching bases. This CDR3 has 15 residues. Germline CDR1 reads SGDLS; CDR2 reads YYNGEE. With 4 bases removed from V and 5 bases from J, the gap between germline ends came to 18 bases. CDR3 region: CASSPAWGVQETQYF. In DNA form, the CDR3 reads TGTGCCAGCAGCCCCGCTTGGGGGGTCCAGGAGACCCAGTACTTC.

V and J are TRBV19 and TRBJ1-1, with D possibly matching TRBD1 (6 bases). V lost 6 bases, J lost 0 bases, and 14 bases lay in between. Germline V CDR1 and CDR2: LNHDA, SQIVND (reference sequence). The CDR3 is 15 residues long. This chain's CDR3 is CASRRTVDMNTEAFF. The CDR3 region has the DNA TGTGCCAGTAGGCGGACAGTGGATATGAACACTGAAGCTTTCTTT. The whole variable domain, remainder taken from reference TRBV19 and TRBJ1-1, is DGGITQSPKYLFRKEGQNVTLSCEQNLNHDAMYWYRQDPGQGLRLIYYSQIVNDFQKGDIAEGYSVSREKKESFPLTVTSAQKNPTAFYLCASRRTVDMNTEAFFGQGTRLTVV.

The chain is built from TRBV7-6 and TRBJ2-3; tentative D call: TRBD1 (6 bases). This CDR3 spans 16 amino acids. CDR1 SGHVS and CDR2 FNYEAQ come from the germline V gene. With 2 bases removed from V and 0 bases from J, the gap between germline ends came to 12 bases. The CDR3 sequence is CASSLFQGSSTDTQYF. CDR3 coding DNA: TGTGCCAGCAGCTTATTTCAGGGGTCTAGCACAGATACGCAGTATTTT.

The chain has TRBV12-5 and TRBJ1-1; weak D call: TRBD1 (6 bases). V lost 1 base to trimming and J lost 0 bases, with 6 bases between them. The V gene's germline CDR1 is LGHNT and CDR2 FRNRAP. The CDR3 is made up of 14 amino acids. CDR3 nucleotide sequence: TGTGCTAGTGGTTTGGGGACAGTGAACACTGAAGCTTTCTTT. Protein sequence: CASGLGTVNTEAFF. Filled out from reference TRBV12-5 and TRBJ1-1, the complete variable domain reads DARVTQTPRHKVTEMGQEVTMRCQPILGHNTVFWYRQTMMQGLELLAYFRNRAPLDDSGMPKDRFSAEMPDATLATLKIQPSEPRDSAVYFCASGLGTVNTEAFFGQGTRLTVV.

The genes are TRBV6-2 or TRBV6-3 and TRBJ2-7; 8 bases map to TRBD2. This CDR3 has 16 residues. CDR1 is MNHEY and CDR2 is SVGEGT in the germline V gene. J gave up 4 bases and V 5 bases, and 13 bases lay outside the gene matches. The CDR3 spells CASSTSLGTRGYEQYF. The CDR3 bases are TGTGCCAGCAGTACGTCACTCGGGACTAGAGGGTACGAGCAGTACTTC.

V usage is TRBV28 and J usage is TRBJ1-5; 8 bases align to TRBD1. The trim removed 3 bases at V and 7 bases at J, leaving 5 bases unmatched. Germline-derived CDR1 and CDR2 are MDHEN and SYDVKM. The CDR3 extends over 14 amino acids. The CDR3 protein is CASSFSDRVQPQHF. The CDR3 DNA follows: TGTGCCAGCAGTTTCTCGGACAGGGTACAGCCCCAGCATTTT.

V usage is TRBV29-1 and J usage is TRBJ1-4, with D unresolved. The CDR3 contains 11 residues. The germline gives CDR1 SQVTM, CDR2 ANQGSEA. Trimming stripped 7 bases from V and 4 bases from J, with 7 bases between. DNA for the CDR3: TGCAGCGGTCTTCTTAATGAAAAACTGTTTTTT. It codes for CSGLLNEKLFF.

The chain is built from TRBV30 and TRBJ1-1; no clear D. V was shortened by 5 bases and J by 0 bases, with 7 bases between the two germline ends. Per germline, CDR1 GTSNPN and CDR2 SVGIG (reference sequence). CDR3 length: 12 residues. CDR3 loop: CAWRVMNTEAFF. CDR3 in DNA: TGTGCCTGGCGGGTAATGAACACTGAAGCTTTCTTT.

The J gene is TRBJ2-1, the V gene TRBV6-2 or TRBV6-3; D perhaps matches TRBD2 (5 bases). Trimming cost V 2 bases and J 4 bases, with 9 bases left between them. Germline loops: CDR1 MNHEY, CDR2 SVGEGT. The CDR3 runs to 14 residues. As DNA, the CDR3 is TGTGCCAGCAGTTACGAGGGTCCGTACAATGAGCAGTTCTTC. Its translation is CASSYEGPYNEQFF.

This chain links TRBV11-2 with TRBJ2-1; no firm D call. Germline assignment: CDR1 SGHAT and CDR2 FQNNGV. The CDR3 loop spans 11 amino acids. With 3 bases removed from V and 5 bases from J, the gap between germline ends came to 2 bases. The CDR3 loop is CASSFNNEQFF. CDR3 nucleotide sequence: TGTGCCAGCAGCTTCAACAATGAGCAGTTCTTC.

The chain uses TRBV15 and TRBJ2-7; 8 bases are a match to TRBD1. Germline V gene lookup returns CDR1 LNHNV and CDR2 YYDKDF (reference sequence). V lost 1 base to trimming and J lost 0 bases; unmatched junction nucleotides: 8. This CDR3 has 17 amino acids. The CDR3 coding sequence is TGTGCCACCAGCAGAGTGGTCGGGACAGGAGCCTCCTACGAGCAGTACTTC. Translation: CATSRVVGTGASYEQYF. Together with reference TRBV15 and TRBJ2-7, the CDR3 gives the full variable domain: DAMVIQNPRYQVTQFGKPVTLSCSQTLNHNVMYWYQQKSSQAPKLLFHYYDKDFNNEADTPDNFQSRRPNTSFCFLDIRSPGLGDTAMYLCATSRVVGTGASYEQYFGPGTRLTVT.

This clone was seen a single time. The chain has TRBV21-1 and TRBJ1-4; the table's D gene call, TRBD1, was not cross checked with the DNA. TRBV21-1 is shown as a pseudogene. This CDR3 region has 18 residues. DNA of the CDR3: TGTGCCAGCAGCAAAGCGGTGTCACAGGGGGTAACTAATGAAAAACTGTTTTTT. Protein: CASSKAVSQGVTNEKLFF.

V is TRBV6-5 and J is TRBJ1-3; D may be TRBD1 (6 bases). The length of the CDR3 is 15 residues. V gave up 4 bases and J gave up 8 bases, with 18 bases separating them. CDR1 and CDR2 (germline): MNHEY, SVGAGI. The CDR3 region is CASSFSSGTPDTIYF. CDR3 nucleotides: TGTGCCAGCAGTTTCTCATCGGGGACACCGGACACCATATATTTT.

The chain carries TRBV9 and TRBJ1-2; D is possibly TRBD1 (6 bases). V was clipped by 3 bases and J by 2 bases, with 8 bases between them. Per the germline V gene, CDR1 is SGDLS and CDR2 is YYNGEE. CDR3 size: 13 residues. The CDR3 loop reads CASSAGTNYGYTF. Here the CDR3 DNA reads TGTGCCAGCAGCGCTGGGACAAACTATGGCTACACCTTC.

This chain connects TRBV9 to TRBJ2-2; 9 nucleotides line up with TRBD2. CDR1 is SGDLS and CDR2 is YYNGEE in the germline V gene. V shed 6 bases and J 1 base; nucleotides not matched to a gene: 4. The CDR3 has 15 amino acids. CDR3 residues: CASTASGKNTGELFF. CDR3 sequence (DNA): TGTGCCAGCACCGCTAGCGGGAAGAACACCGGGGAGCTGTTTTTT.

The V gene is TRBV10-2, the J gene TRBJ2-1; 9 bases are shared with TRBD2. Germline CDR1 WSHSY, CDR2 SAAADI. Germline trimming cut 4 bases from V and 8 bases from J; bases unmatched to any gene: 18. The CDR3 totals 18 residues. CDR3 nucleotides: TGCGCCAGCAGTGTTTCTCGTCTAGCGGGAACCACCCCTTATGAGCAGTTCTTC. Protein: CASSVSRLAGTTPYEQFF.

J is TRBJ2-5 and V is TRBV7-2; weak D call: TRBD1 (6 bases). With 5 bases removed from V and 5 bases from J, the gap between germline ends came to 18 bases. The CDR3 totals 15 residues. Germline V gene lookup returns CDR1 SGHTA and CDR2 FQGNSA. CDR3 DNA: TGTGCCAGCAGCACACAGGGCATTGGCGGGGAGACCCAGTACTTC. Its translation is CASSTQGIGGETQYF. Together with reference TRBV7-2 and TRBJ2-5, the CDR3 gives the full variable domain: GAGVSQSPSNKVTEKGKDVELRCDPISGHTALYWYRQSLGQGLEFLIYFQGNSAPDKSGLPSDRFSAERTGGSVSTLTIQRTQQEDSAVYLCASSTQGIGGETQYFGPGTRLLVL.

This chain uses TRBV5-4 with TRBJ2-3; 8 bases are shared with TRBD2. CDR1 and CDR2 from the germline V gene are SGHNT and YYREEE (reference sequence). J lost 3 bases, V lost 5 bases, and 8 bases had no gene match. The CDR3 extends over 15 amino acids. CDR3 sequence: CASRISGEGTDTQYF. The CDR3 nucleotides are TGTGCCAGCAGAATTAGCGGGGAGGGAACAGATACGCAGTATTTT.